A single sample gave rise to the 25 T cell receptor beta chains below, sequenced in a study of blood T cell repertoires in COVID-19. Measured with immunoSEQ multiplex PCR; TCRdb has only the in-frame clones, and not every one. The repertoire holds about 270,000 clones, with 86% as singletons. The sequencing sample was made of peripheral blood. Receptor source: a woman in her sixties who had recovered from COVID-19.

The V gene is TRBV5-1, the J gene TRBJ2-7; tentative D call: TRBD1 (7 bases). The CDR3 consists of 16 residues. Germline CDR1 is SGHRS and CDR2 is YFSETQ. V dropped 0 bases and J dropped 3 bases, with 16 bases sitting between them. The CDR3 DNA reads as TGCGCCAGCAGCTTGGAAGGGGCAGGGGGAGGCTACGAGCAGTACTTC. Translating it yields CASSLEGAGGGYEQYF.

V usage is TRBV20-1 and J usage is TRBJ2-5; no definite D call. The CDR3 loop spans 14 amino acids. Deletions cut 3 bases from V and 5 bases from J, with 16 bases between. Germline CDR1 reads DFQATT; CDR2 reads SNEGSKA (reference sequence). The CDR3 sequence is CSASPDSSRETQYF. CDR3 bases: TGCAGTGCTAGTCCCGACTCATCAAGGGAGACCCAGTACTTC.

The chain carries TRBV5-1 and TRBJ2-2; 8 nucleotides line up with TRBD2. Germline CDR1 reads SGHRS; CDR2 reads YFSETQ. The J segment lost 1 base and the V segment lost 3 bases, leaving 2 bases of the junction unmatched. The CDR3 has 15 amino acids. The CDR3: CASSSSGGNTGELFF. In nucleotides, the CDR3 is TGCGCCAGCAGCTCAAGCGGGGGGAACACCGGGGAGCTGTTTTTT.

This sequence joins TRBV19 and TRBJ2-3; D uncertain. CDR1 LNHDA and CDR2 SQIVND come from the germline V gene (reference sequence). This CDR3 spans 13 amino acids. The V end was cut by 9 bases, the J end by 6 bases, with 16 bases between. CDR3 sequence reads: CASPHPPRDTQYF. The CDR3, as DNA: TGTGCCAGCCCACACCCTCCGCGGGATACGCAGTATTTT.

This clone was counted once. This chain links TRBV29-1 with TRBJ1-1, with no clear D. The CDR3 is made up of 12 amino acids. CDR1 is SQVTM and CDR2 is ANQGSEA in the germline V gene. V was trimmed by 5 bases and J by 5 bases, leaving 12 bases between them. The CDR3 DNA follows: TGCAGCGTTTTTGGCGGGCGTACTGAAGCTTTCTTT. Its protein is CSVFGGRTEAFF.

The chain links TRBV5-8 to TRBJ1-5, with no clear D. The CDR3 is made up of 15 amino acids. V lost 4 bases, J lost 0 bases, and 11 bases lay in between. CDR1 and CDR2 (germline): SGHTS, YDEGEE. CDR3 amino acids: CASSPLRHSNQPQHF. The CDR3 DNA is TGTGCCAGCAGCCCCCTGAGGCATAGCAATCAGCCCCAGCATTTT.

The chain couples TRBV7-3 to TRBJ2-7; D might be TRBD1 (5 bases). Germline V gives CDR1 SGHTA, CDR2 FQGTGA. Trimming removed 3 bases at V and 0 bases at J, with 12 bases between. The CDR3 loop spans 15 amino acids. The CDR3 loop reads CASSFLGAPSYEQYF. CDR3 in DNA: TGTGCCAGCAGCTTTCTAGGGGCTCCCTCCTACGAGCAGTACTTC.

The CDR3 loop is CASSLGTGDGYTF. In DNA, the CDR3 is TGTGCCAGCAGCTTAGGCACAGGGGATGGCTACACCTTC. V usage is TRBV7-6 and J usage is TRBJ1-2, with 7 bases matching TRBD1. Germline V CDR1 and CDR2: SGHVS, FNYEAQ. The CDR3 has 13 amino acids. V shed 1 base and J 6 bases; nucleotides not matched to a gene: 2.

The chain links TRBV18 to TRBJ1-2; 7 bases fit TRBD1. CDR3 length: 15 amino acids. Germline V gene lookup returns CDR1 KGHSH and CDR2 LQKENI. The V segment lost 3 bases and the J segment 4 bases; nucleotides outside the gene matches: 8. The CDR3 DNA reads TGTGCCAGCTCACCCGGGACAGAGATGAGCTATGGCTACACCTTC. Residues: CASSPGTEMSYGYTF.

The chain is built from TRBV21-1 and TRBJ2-7; the table's D call, TRBD2, has no DNA check behind it. TRBV21-1 counts as a pseudogene. The CDR3 spans 14 residues. CDR3 sequence: CASSPGVFGNEQYF. CDR3 coding DNA: TGTGCCAGCAGCCCCGGCGTCTTCGGGAACGAGCAGTACTTC.

The chain joins TRBV5-1 to TRBJ2-7, with TRBD1 as a possible D gene (6 bases). V was cut by 4 bases and J by 6 bases, with 17 bases left in between. The CDR3 sequence is 14 residues long. Looked up from germline, CDR1 is SGHRS and CDR2 is YFSETQ. The CDR3 reads CASSTPGTSAEQYF. As DNA, the CDR3 is TGCGCCAGCAGCACCCCCGGGACATCCGCCGAGCAGTACTTC.

V and J are TRBV3-1 (or the pseudogene TRBV3-2) and TRBJ1-1; 8 bases match TRBD1. The CDR3 loop spans 19 amino acids. Trimming removed 3 bases from V and 5 bases from J; junction bases left unmatched: 20. The germline CDR1 and CDR2 sequences are LGHDT and YNNKEL (reference sequence). The CDR3: CASSHPAGRQGSLETEAFF. DNA for the CDR3: TGTGCCAGCAGCCATCCAGCCGGGAGACAGGGGAGTTTGGAGACTGAAGCTTTCTTT.

This sequence joins TRBV5-4 and TRBJ2-1; TRBD1 aligns across 10 bases. This CDR3 has 14 residues. Germline CDR1 and CDR2: SGHNT and YYREEE (reference sequence). Unmatched junction bases numbered 6, after V lost 5 bases and J lost 7 bases. The CDR3 region has the DNA TGTGCCAGCAGAAGGACAGGGGGTAGGAATGAGCAGTTCTTC. It encodes CASRRTGGRNEQFF.

The rearrangement uses TRBV4-3 and TRBJ1-2; 8 bases line up with TRBD1. The V and J ends lost 2 bases and 3 bases, in that order; junction bases with no gene match: 5. The CDR3 loop spans 15 amino acids. CDR1 is LGHNA and CDR2 is YSLEER in the germline V gene. This CDR3 reads CASSQKTGAHYGYTF. The CDR3 coding sequence is TGCGCCAGCAGCCAAAAGACAGGGGCCCACTATGGCTACACCTTC.

This chain joins TRBV5-1 and TRBJ2-7; D possibly corresponds to TRBD1 (6 bases). The CDR3 has 15 residues. Per the germline V gene, CDR1 is SGHRS and CDR2 is YFSETQ. V was cut by 4 bases and J by 5 bases, with 19 bases left in between. CDR3 residues: CASSPSGGIRDEQYF. The CDR3 bases are TGCGCCAGCAGCCCCTCTGGGGGCATTCGGGACGAGCAGTACTTC. Based on the CDR3 plus reference TRBV5-1 and TRBJ2-7, the full variable domain is KAGVTQTPRYLIKTRGQQVTLSCSPISGHRSVSWYQQTPGQGLQFLFEYFSETQRNKGNFPGRFSGRQFSNSRSEMNVSTLELGDSALYLCASSPSGGIRDEQYFGPGTRLTVT.

This clone appeared a single time. The V and J genes are TRBV16 and TRBJ2-7; TRBD2 matches 10 bases. Germline V lookup: CDR1 KGHSY, CDR2 FQNENV. This CDR3 comprises 16 residues. With V trimmed by 7 bases and J by 4 bases, 13 bases remained unmatched. The DNA for the CDR3 is TGTGCCAGCAACATAAGTCCCCGGACTAGCGGATACGAGCAGTACTTC. Translated, it gives CASNISPRTSGYEQYF.

This rearrangement joins TRBV18 to TRBJ1-5; D might be TRBD1 (6 bases). The germline V and J ends were trimmed by 2 bases and 7 bases, with 12 bases remaining between them. This CDR3 has 14 amino acids. Per the germline V gene, CDR1 is KGHSH and CDR2 is LQKENI. This chain's CDR3 is CASSPSSGDQPQHF. CDR3 in DNA: TGTGCCAGCTCACCATCGTCAGGGGACCAGCCCCAGCATTTT.

The V gene is TRBV10-3, the J gene TRBJ2-7, with 11 bases aligning to TRBD1. Germline V gene sequence: CDR1 ENHRY, CDR2 SYGVKD. The CDR3 has 15 amino acids. V gave up 4 bases and J gave up 7 bases; unmatched junction bases: 9. The CDR3 loop reads CAISGLGQGAGEQYF. As DNA, the CDR3 is TGTGCCATCAGTGGCCTCGGACAGGGGGCGGGGGAGCAGTACTTC.

The V gene is TRBV14, the J gene TRBJ2-3, with 9 positions matching TRBD2. J was trimmed by 4 bases and V by 4 bases; bases with no gene match: 6. The CDR3 consists of 15 residues. The germline V gene encodes CDR1 SGHDN and CDR2 FVKESK. The CDR3 loop reads CASSRGLAMADTQYF. The CDR3 DNA follows: TGTGCCAGCAGCCGCGGACTAGCGATGGCAGATACGCAGTATTTT.

The chain uses TRBV15 and TRBJ1-5, with D unresolved. The length of the CDR3 is 14 residues. V dropped 9 bases and J dropped 4 bases, with 16 bases sitting between them. Germline lookup yields CDR1 LNHNV and CDR2 YYDKDF (reference sequence). The CDR3 nucleotides are TGTGCCACGCCACCGGGAGACCCAAATCAGCCCCAGCATTTT. This encodes CATPPGDPNQPQHF.

The chain carries TRBV25-1 and TRBJ1-4; 7 bases match TRBD1. Per germline, CDR1 MGHDK and CDR2 SYGVNS. The V segment lost 3 bases and the J segment 5 bases; nucleotides outside the gene matches: 3. The CDR3 totals 14 residues. The DNA of the CDR3 is TGTGCCAGCAGTGAGTTCAGGGGGAATGAAAAACTGTTTTTT. Translated: CASSEFRGNEKLFF.

This sequence joins TRBV11-3 and TRBJ2-5, with D possibly being TRBD2 (5 bases). V was cut by 1 base and J by 2 bases, with 8 bases left in between. Germline CDR1 and CDR2: SGHNT and YENEEA. The CDR3 contains 14 residues. CDR3 nucleotide sequence: TGTGCCAGCAGCTTAGGTCCGGGACAAGAGACCCAGTACTTC. Translated: CASSLGPGQETQYF.

The chain joins TRBV5-1 to TRBJ1-5, with 11 bases identical to TRBD1. This CDR3 contains 15 residues. CDR1 is SGHRS and CDR2 is YFSETQ in the germline V gene. V dropped 3 bases and J dropped 6; count of bases not matched to a gene: 5. CDR3 sequence (DNA): TGCGCCAGCAGCTCCGGGACAGGGGGATCTCAGCCCCAGCATTTT. Its translation: CASSSGTGGSQPQHF.

The chain links TRBV5-1 to TRBJ2-2, with D possibly matching TRBD2 (7 bases). The CDR3 length is 16 residues. V lost 0 bases, J lost 2 bases, and 11 bases lay in between. The germline gives CDR1 SGHRS, CDR2 YFSETQ. CDR3 in amino acids: CASSLVQGLNTGELFF. CDR3 in DNA: TGCGCCAGCAGCTTGGTACAGGGACTAAACACCGGGGAGCTGTTTTTT. Full variable domain (rest looked up from reference TRBV5-1 and TRBJ2-2): KAGVTQTPRYLIKTRGQQVTLSCSPISGHRSVSWYQQTPGQGLQFLFEYFSETQRNKGNFPGRFSGRQFSNSRSEMNVSTLELGDSALYLCASSLVQGLNTGELFFGEGSRLTVL.

The rearrangement uses TRBV9 and TRBJ2-3; D may be TRBD2 (7 bases). The CDR3 consists of 15 residues. Trimming cost V 7 bases and J 3 bases, with 18 bases left between them. Germline CDR1 SGDLS, CDR2 YYNGEE. CDR3 sequence (DNA): TGTGCCAGCGACCTAGGGGGGGGCCCGACAGATACGCAGTATTTT. Protein sequence: CASDLGGGPTDTQYF.